This is a list of T cell receptor beta chains from one sample in a study of cytomegalovirus exposure and HLA in healthy donors. Data came from immunoSEQ multiplex PCR; TCRdb stores just in-frame clones and leaves some out. Among 150,000 or so clones listed, over 60% were seen once. Input material: PBMCs. The receptors come from a young woman in good health and CMV-seronegative. Each CDR3 is given with its conserved first and last residue. A D gene is named only where the DNA matches it firmly. Only part of the rows carry a size: once, few, many, or a class if the clone is expanded.

V	D	size	J	DNA	CDR3
TRBV18	TRBD2	NA	TRBJ2-1	TGTGCCAGCTCACCACCGGGACTATCCTACAATGAGCAGTTCTTC	CASSPPGLSYNEQFF
TRBV28	NA	NA	TRBJ1-6	TGTGCCAGCAGTTTCAGGGAATCACCCCTCCACTTT	CASSFRESPLHF
TRBV19	TRBD2	NA	TRBJ2-5	TGTGCCAGTACTACTAGCGGAAGAGAGACCCAGTACTTC	CASTTSGRETQYF
TRBV19	NA	NA	TRBJ1-3	TGTGCCAGTAACCGGGGAACCTCTGGAAACACCATATATTTT	CASNRGTSGNTIYF
TRBV6-5	NA	few	TRBJ1-1	TGTGCCAGCAGTTATTATGGACAGCCGAACACTGAAGCTTTCTTT	CASSYYGQPNTEAFF
TRBV7-2	NA	NA	TRBJ1-1	TGTGCCAGCAGCTTAGTGGCCCCCCGATTCACTGAAGCTTTCTTT	CASSLVAPRFTEAFF
TRBV4-2	NA	NA	TRBJ1-2	TGTGCCAGCAGCCAAGATGCAGGGGGCTACACCTTC	CASSQDAGGYTF
TRBV18	TRBD2	NA	TRBJ2-3	TGTGCCAGCTCACCGGGGACGGGGGGAGGAGATACGCAGTATTTT	CASSPGTGGGDTQYF
TRBV10-3	TRBD1	NA	TRBJ2-5	TGTGCCATCAGAGCCGAGACAGGGGACGAGACCCAGTACTTC	CAIRAETGDETQYF
TRBV7-2	NA	few	TRBJ2-5	TGTGCCAGCAACCCTGGGGCCAAGAGAAAGACCCAGTACTTC	CASNPGAKRKTQYF
TRBV2	TRBD1	NA	TRBJ1-5	TGTGCCAGCAGTCAACAGGGGGCGTATCAGCCCCAGCATTTT	CASSQQGAYQPQHF
TRBV28	TRBD1	few	TRBJ2-7	TGTGCCAGCAGAAAGGACAGGGGTGTCACCTACGAGCAGTACTTC	CASRKDRGVTYEQYF
TRBV4-2	NA	NA	TRBJ2-3	TGTGCCAGCAGCCAAGCCCAGGACACAGATACGCAGTATTTT	CASSQAQDTDTQYF
TRBV29-1	TRBD1	once	TRBJ1-1	TGCAGCGTTGAAGACACATATACGGACCGGACAGGGGGAGCTTTCTTT	CSVEDTYTDRTGGAFF
TRBV27	NA	few	TRBJ1-5	TGTGCCAGCAACAGCAAAGGTGGAGGCCAGCCCCAGCATTTT	CASNSKGGGQPQHF
TRBV19	TRBD1	NA	TRBJ1-2	TGTGCCAGTGGAGGGGACAGGGTCGGGCTTAACTATGGCTACACCTTC	CASGGDRVGLNYGYTF
TRBV7-2	NA	NA	TRBJ1-2	TGTGCCAGCAGCTTCCCGACAGCAGTCGATGGCTACACCTTC	CASSFPTAVDGYTF
TRBV7-8	TRBD1	few	TRBJ1-2	TGTGCCAGCAGCTTGGCCCACAGGGGAGACGACTATGGCTACACCTTC	CASSLAHRGDDYGYTF
TRBV28	NA	once	TRBJ2-3	TGTGCCAGCAGTTACGGGAGTCTAGTAGGAGATACGCAGTATTTT	CASSYGSLVGDTQYF
TRBV11-2	TRBD2	NA	TRBJ2-1	TGTGCCAGCAGCCCCCAGCGAGGGGGGAGCGGGAGGGGCTACAATGAGCAGTTCTTC	CASSPQRGGSGRGYNEQFF
TRBV5-1	NA	NA	TRBJ2-5	TGCGCCAGCAGCTTTAAAGGGGCCGGAGAGACCCAGTACTTC	CASSFKGAGETQYF
TRBV4-2	NA	few	TRBJ1-2	TGTGCCAGCAGCCCCGACCTAGATGACTATGGCTACACCTTC	CASSPDLDDYGYTF
TRBV13	TRBD2	NA	TRBJ2-2	TGTGCCAGCACCCCACCCGCGAGCGGGAGCAACACCGGGGAGCTGTTTTTT	CASTPPASGSNTGELFF
TRBV7-9	NA	NA	TRBJ2-1	TGTGCCAGCAGCGACCCGGAGGGGGCAACCTACAATGAGCAGTTCTTC	CASSDPEGATYNEQFF
TRBV11-3	NA	few	TRBJ1-5	TGTGCCAGCAGCTTAGGGGCAGGGGACAATCAGCCCCAGCATTTT	CASSLGAGDNQPQHF
TRBV28	TRBD1	once	TRBJ1-1	TGTGCCAGCCCCCCGGGACAGGGGGCTTGGTCTGAAGCTTTCTTT	CASPPGQGAWSEAFF
TRBV10-3	NA	NA	TRBJ1-2	TGTGCCATCAGTGCTGAGTTACGGGCTAACTATGGCTACACCTTC	CAISAELRANYGYTF
TRBV7-9	TRBD1	once	TRBJ1-1	TGTGCCAGCAGCTCAAGCGTGGGGACAGGGAGGACTGAAGCTTTCTTT	CASSSSVGTGRTEAFF
TRBV18	NA	NA	TRBJ2-3	TGTGCCAGCTCACCACGTACACCCCAGAGCACAGATACGCAGTATTTT	CASSPRTPQSTDTQYF
TRBV27	TRBD1	NA	TRBJ2-7	TGTGCCAGCAGACCGGAGAGGACAGGGCGACACGAGCAGTACTTC	CASRPERTGRHEQYF
TRBV18	NA	NA	TRBJ2-3	TGTGCCAGCTCACCACAGCGGAACACAGATACGCAGTATTTT	CASSPQRNTDTQYF
TRBV4-2	NA	once	TRBJ2-4	TGTGCCAGCAGCCAAGGGGGACTGAACATTCAGTACTTC	CASSQGGLNIQYF
TRBV15	NA	NA	TRBJ1-5	TGTGCCACCAGCAGAGGGGAGTTGAATCAGCCCCAGCATTTT	CATSRGELNQPQHF
TRBV5-6	NA	NA	TRBJ1-1	TGTGCCAGCAGCCTCATCACGGGTGAGGACACTGAAGCTTTCTTT	CASSLITGEDTEAFF
TRBV28	TRBD1	once	TRBJ1-6	TGTGCCAGCAGTTCGGGACAGGGGCCCTATAATTCACCCCTCCACTTT	CASSSGQGPYNSPLHF
TRBV4-1	NA	NA	TRBJ1-2	TGCGCCAGCAGCCCTCCGGGGGATGGGGGAACTTATGGCTACACCTTC	CASSPPGDGGTYGYTF
TRBV18	NA	NA	TRBJ1-4	TGTGCCAGCTCACCTCCCGGACAGCCTAATGAAAAACTGTTTTTT	CASSPPGQPNEKLFF
TRBV6-4	TRBD2	NA	TRBJ2-3	TGTGCCAGCAGTGACAGTGCTAGCGGGGGGGCAGATACGCAGTATTTT	CASSDSASGGADTQYF
TRBV6-1	TRBD1	NA	TRBJ1-1	TGTGCCAGCAGTGAAGAAGGGGGCACCGGCACTGAAGCTTTCTTT	CASSEEGGTGTEAFF
TRBV7-2	NA	few	TRBJ2-1	TGTGCCAGCAGCTTAAACTATCTAAATGAGCAGTTCTTC	CASSLNYLNEQFF
TRBV28	NA	NA	TRBJ1-4	TGTGCCAGCAGTTCCGGACAGTTTAATGAAAAACTGTTTTTT	CASSSGQFNEKLFF
TRBV2	NA	NA	TRBJ1-2	TGTGCCAGCAGTGAAGCGGCGGGGAACTATGGCTACACCTTC	CASSEAAGNYGYTF